This T cell receptor beta chain is drawn from a study of cytomegalovirus exposure and HLA in healthy donors. Germline-derived CDR1 and CDR2 are SQVTM and ANQGSEA. Trimming removed 8 bases at V and 1 base at J, with 12 bases between. The CDR3 length is 12 residues. This clone was counted once. The PCR made use of 60 Vbeta and 13 Jbeta primers. Clones were sequenced by immunoSEQ multiplex PCR, and TCRdb holds only the in-frame ones, with some missing. This sample carries 150,000 or so clones, roughly 70% of them seen once, and the ten largest clones take around 1.9%. The chain links TRBV29-1 to TRBJ2-7; D remains unclear. Sequencing was performed on PBMCs. The TCR was taken from a young man in good health and CMV-seronegative. The CDR3 nucleotides read TGCAGCATATCTTCAGGTTCCTACGAGCAGTACTTC. It translates to CSISSGSYEQYF.